Presented here are 24 T cell receptor beta chains from one specimen sequenced in a study of cytomegalovirus exposure and HLA in healthy donors. Measured with immunoSEQ multiplex PCR; TCRdb has only the in-frame clones, and not every one. The data hold roughly 200,000 clones, with about 81% observed a single time. The sequenced material came from PBMCs. The receptors originated from a woman between 25 and 40 years old in good health and CMV-seronegative.

The genes are TRBV7-2 and TRBJ1-6; D gene uncertain. The CDR3 runs to 15 residues. V was clipped by 8 bases and J by 9 bases, with 20 bases between them. Germline V gene data show CDR1 as SGHTA and CDR2 as FQGNSA. The CDR3 nucleotides read TGTGCCAGCCTGCCCCCCGGCCAGCGTGGTTCACCCCTCCACTTT. Residues: CASLPPGQRGSPLHF.

This sequence joins TRBV25-1 and TRBJ2-5; D ambiguous. Per the germline V gene, CDR1 is MGHDK and CDR2 is SYGVNS. Trimming removed 7 bases from V and 6 bases from J, with 18 bases in between. This CDR3 is built from 14 residues. The CDR3 DNA sequence: TGTGCCAGCATAAGGTGCGGAGCCCCGAAGACCCAGTACTTC. Its translation: CASIRCGAPKTQYF. The entire variable domain, with the rest obtained from reference TRBV25-1 and TRBJ2-5, is as follows: EADIYQTPRYLVIGTGKKITLECSQTMGHDKMYWYQQDPGMELHLIHYSYGVNSTEKGDLSSESTVSRIRTEHFPLTLESARPSHTSQYLCASIRCGAPKTQYFGPGTRLLVL.

This CDR3 is CASSQGGGNTQYF. CDR3 sequence (DNA): TGTGCCAGCAGCCAAGGAGGAGGGAATACGCAGTATTTT. The gene calls are TRBV4-2 and TRBJ2-3; possible D gene TRBD2, 6 bases. The V gene's germline CDR1 is LGHNA and CDR2 YNFKEQ. The CDR3 sequence is 13 residues long. V lost 1 base and J 7 bases, leaving 9 bases between the germline ends.

The J gene is TRBJ1-1, the V gene TRBV25-1, with 8 bases identical to TRBD1. With V trimmed by 4 bases and J by 1 base, 8 bases remained unmatched. CDR1 and CDR2 from the germline V gene are MGHDK and SYGVNS. The CDR3 has 16 residues. CDR3 loop: CASSAAGGGRNTEAFF. CDR3 nucleotides: TGTGCCAGCAGTGCAGCAGGGGGCGGAAGGAACACTGAAGCTTTCTTT.

As DNA, the CDR3 is TGTGCCAGCAGTGACCTAGGACTAGCGGGAGTTTACTCCGAGCAGTACTTC. This encodes CASSDLGLAGVYSEQYF. V gene TRBV6-4 combines with J gene TRBJ2-7; 13 bases agree with TRBD2. The CDR3 totals 17 residues. The junction had 10 bases not matched to a gene; V was cut back by 2 bases and J by 6 bases. Germline assignment: CDR1 MRHNA and CDR2 SNTAGT.

The chain uses TRBV7-2 and TRBJ2-1; D gene uncertain. The germline CDR1 and CDR2 sequences are SGHTA and FQGNSA. This CDR3 spans 12 amino acids. Trimming shortened V by 3 bases and J by 7 bases, and 7 bases separated the two germline ends. For the CDR3, the DNA is TGTGCCAGCAGCTTTATCCTGAATGAGCAGTTCTTC. It yields the protein CASSFILNEQFF.

About this clone: Within the sample, other DNA sequences also encode this same CDR3. The chain links TRBV5-6 to TRBJ1-2; TRBD1 matches 8 bases. The J segment lost 2 bases and the V segment lost 4 bases, leaving 7 bases of the junction unmatched. Germline V gene lookup returns CDR1 SGHDT and CDR2 YYEEEE. The CDR3 has 15 amino acids. The CDR3 sequence: CASSLPGTGNYGYTF. In nucleotides, the CDR3 is TGTGCCAGCAGCCTCCCGGGGACAGGCAACTATGGCTACACCTTC.

This sequence joins TRBV5-6 and TRBJ2-2, with 10 bases lining up with TRBD1. CDR3 size: 16 residues. CDR1 and CDR2 from the germline V gene are SGHDT and YYEEEE. V gave up 2 bases and J gave up 6 bases; unmatched junction bases: 7. CDR3 in amino acids: CASSLRDRGLAGELFF. CDR3 nucleotides: TGTGCCAGCAGCTTACGAGACAGGGGGCTTGCCGGGGAGCTGTTTTTT.

This sequence joins TRBV7-8 and TRBJ1-1, with a possible D match to TRBD1 (6 bases). The CDR3 runs 13 residues. In germline, CDR1 is SGHVS, CDR2 FQNEAQ. V lost 3 bases and J lost 4, with 9 bases in between. The CDR3 here is CASSLGGATEAFF. The CDR3 nucleotides read TGTGCCAGCAGCTTGGGGGGGGCCACTGAAGCTTTCTTT.

V gene TRBV28 combines with J gene TRBJ2-7, with 10 bases aligning to TRBD2. Trimming took 4 bases from V and 2 from J; bases not matched to a gene: 20. Germline CDR1 MDHEN, CDR2 SYDVKM. The CDR3 has 20 residues. The CDR3 sequence: CASSSTNPGLAISRPYEQYF. CDR3 DNA sequence: TGTGCCAGCAGTTCCACCAACCCGGGACTAGCGATAAGTAGGCCCTACGAGCAGTACTTC.

The V call is TRBV6-5, the J call TRBJ1-2; D possibly corresponds to TRBD1 (5 bases). CDR3 size: 11 residues. The germline CDR1 and CDR2 sequences are MNHEY and SVGAGI. Trimming stripped 6 bases from V and 8 bases from J, with 10 bases between. The CDR3 DNA follows: TGTGCCAGCAGGTTTACAGGCGGCTACACCTTC. Its translation is CASRFTGGYTF.

This clone was seen a few times. The chain uses TRBV7-9 and TRBJ2-7, with D tentatively TRBD2 (5 bases). CDR1 is SEHNR, CDR2 FQNEAQ, per germline (reference sequence). V was shortened by 5 bases and J by 1 base, with 12 bases between the two germline ends. CDR3 length: 14 residues. The DNA of the CDR3 is TGTGCCAGCAGCGAAGAACGAGGGTCCTACGAGCAGTACTTC. This translates into CASSEERGSYEQYF.

This clone has only one observation. V is TRBV5-6 and J is TRBJ2-7; 8 bases line up with TRBD2. V shed 4 bases and J 5 bases; nucleotides not matched to a gene: 8. The germline CDR1 and CDR2 sequences are SGHDT and YYEEEE. CDR3 length: 14 residues. The CDR3 nucleotides are TGTGCCAGCAGCCCCGGGGGGGCGCGTAACGAGCAGTACTTC. Protein: CASSPGGARNEQYF.

This chain connects TRBV6-1 to TRBJ1-5; no clear D. The CDR3 contains 14 residues. From germline, CDR1 is MNHNS and CDR2 SASEGT. V lost 0 bases and J 4 bases, leaving 7 bases between the germline ends. Written as DNA, the CDR3 is TGTGCCAGCAGTGAAGCGGCCGGGAATCAGCCCCAGCATTTT. The encoded protein is CASSEAAGNQPQHF.

The rearrangement links TRBV6-1 to TRBJ2-3; weak D call: TRBD2 (6 bases). CDR1 is MNHNS, CDR2 SASEGT, per germline. The CDR3 consists of 16 residues. The germline V and J ends were trimmed by 0 bases and 6 bases, with 16 bases remaining between them. The CDR3 here is CASSEAGLGGEDTQYF. The CDR3 DNA is TGTGCCAGCAGTGAAGCGGGCCTAGGAGGGGAGGATACGCAGTATTTT.

V and J are TRBV15 and TRBJ2-2; D is unresolved. The V gene lost 1 base and the J gene lost 4 bases, with 7 bases spanning the gap. The CDR3 extends over 14 amino acids. The germline V gene has CDR1 LNHNV and CDR2 YYDKDF (reference sequence). CDR3 in DNA: TGTGCCACCAGCAGAGGCTCCGGCACCGGGGAGCTGTTTTTT. As protein: CATSRGSGTGELFF.

This chain joins TRBV5-1 and TRBJ1-2; TRBD1 aligns across 7 bases. CDR1 SGHRS and CDR2 YFSETQ come from the germline V gene. V shed 5 bases, J shed 1 base, and the junction held 14 bases outside the gene matches. This CDR3 is built from 17 residues. The CDR3 spells CASSEGATLGNNYGYTF. In nucleotides, the CDR3 is TGCGCCAGCAGTGAGGGGGCCACCCTAGGGAATAACTATGGCTACACCTTC.

The CDR3 DNA is TGTGCCAGTACCAGTGACAGGGGGTACTCTGGAAACACCATATATTTT. This gives the protein CASTSDRGYSGNTIYF. The J gene is TRBJ1-3, the V gene TRBV19; 9 bases fit TRBD1. V was pared by 7 bases and J by 0 bases, with 7 bases of the junction left unmatched. Germline V CDR1 and CDR2: LNHDA, SQIVND (reference sequence). The CDR3 runs 16 residues.

This chain uses TRBV7-8 with TRBJ2-1; 10 bases are shared with TRBD2. V trimming: 3 bases; J trimming: 3 bases; junction bases outside the gene matches: 5. Germline V gives CDR1 SGHVS, CDR2 FQNEAQ. The CDR3 is 16 amino acids. The CDR3 bases are TGTGCCAGCAGCTTTCTAGCGGGGGTCTTCTACAATGAGCAGTTCTTC. Its translation is CASSFLAGVFYNEQFF.

V usage is TRBV27 and J usage is TRBJ1-1; no clear D. Trimming removed 1 base from V and 0 bases from J, with 3 bases in between. Germline-derived CDR1 and CDR2 are MNHEY and SMNVEV (reference sequence). The CDR3 consists of 13 residues. The CDR3, as DNA: TGTGCCAGCAGTTTATACTTGAACACTGAAGCTTTCTTT. Translating it yields CASSLYLNTEAFF.

V usage is TRBV4-1 and J usage is TRBJ1-1; 8 nucleotides align to TRBD1. CDR1 and CDR2 from the germline V gene are MGHRA and YSYEKL. Losses at the gene ends were 2 bases for V and 6 bases for J; bases not matched to a gene: 5. This CDR3 comprises 14 residues. The CDR3 sequence is CASSQPDRGPEAFF. The CDR3 bases are TGCGCCAGCAGCCAACCAGACAGGGGCCCTGAAGCTTTCTTT.

The chain links TRBV4-2 to TRBJ1-3, with a possible D match to TRBD1 (6 bases). From germline, CDR1 is LGHNA and CDR2 YNFKEQ. This CDR3 region has 15 residues. Trimming cost V 4 bases and J 0 bases, with 10 bases left between them. CDR3 sequence reads: CASSRAQGSGNTIYF. As DNA, the CDR3 is TGTGCCAGCAGCCGGGCACAGGGCTCTGGAAACACCATATATTTT.

The genes are TRBV11-2 and TRBJ1-1, with a tentative D call TRBD1 (5 bases). Germline CDR1 reads SGHAT; CDR2 reads FQNNGV. V lost 0 bases and J 7 bases, leaving 12 bases between the germline ends. The CDR3 runs 14 residues. In DNA, the CDR3 is TGTGCCAGCAGCTTAGATCCGGGGGATAATGAAGCTTTCTTT. It encodes CASSLDPGDNEAFF. Full variable domain (remainder filled in from reference TRBV11-2 and TRBJ1-1): EAGVAQSPRYKIIEKRQSVAFWCNPISGHATLYWYQQILGQGPKLLIQFQNNGVVDDSQLPKDRFSAERLKGVDSTLKIQPAKLEDSAVYLCASSLDPGDNEAFFGQGTRLTVV.

The chain combines TRBV10-1 with TRBJ1-4; 7 nucleotides align to TRBD1. The CDR3 consists of 13 residues. Trimming at V came to 5 bases and at J to 10 bases, leaving 7 bases not matched to a gene. Germline CDR1 reads WNHNN; CDR2 reads SYGVQD (reference sequence). The CDR3 region has the DNA TGCGCCAGCAGTTCAGACAGGGCCGGAAAACTGTTTTTT. Translating it yields CASSSDRAGKLFF.